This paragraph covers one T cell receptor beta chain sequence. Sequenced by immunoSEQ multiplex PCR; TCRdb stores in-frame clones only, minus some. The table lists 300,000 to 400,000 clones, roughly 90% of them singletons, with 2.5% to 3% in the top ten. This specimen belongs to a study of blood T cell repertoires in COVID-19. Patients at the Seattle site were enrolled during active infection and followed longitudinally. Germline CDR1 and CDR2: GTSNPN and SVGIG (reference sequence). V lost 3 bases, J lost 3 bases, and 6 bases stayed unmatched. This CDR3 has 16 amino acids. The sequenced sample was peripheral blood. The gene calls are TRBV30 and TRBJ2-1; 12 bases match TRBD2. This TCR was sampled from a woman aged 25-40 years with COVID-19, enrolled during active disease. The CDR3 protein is CAWSQGLAGFYNEQFF. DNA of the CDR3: TGTGCCTGGAGCCAAGGACTAGCGGGATTCTACAATGAGCAGTTCTTC.